This TCR beta chain was sequenced for a study of blood T cell repertoires in COVID-19. Turning to the study itself: Sites in the United States, Italy and Spain provided acute and convalescent COVID-19 samples. PBMCs, B-cell-depleted T cells, or T cells provided the cDNA or gDNA that made up the material.

The germline gives CDR1 MNHEY, CDR2 SVGAGI. The V and J ends lost 7 bases and 5 bases, in that order; junction bases with no gene match: 5. This CDR3 contains 13 residues. Original processing methods: Reference gene primer amplification yielded estimated nucleated cell counts. TCRdb's copy holds only in-frame clones and misses some; the assay was immunoSEQ multiplex PCR. Clone size and the V and J calls come from that table; the DNA yielded D and trimming. This sample has some 200,000 clones; around nine tenths occur once, and the top ten carry 20% to 25%. Source material: peripheral blood. The clonotype comes from a man aged 55 to 70 with active or convalescent COVID-19. The chain couples TRBV6-5 to TRBJ2-3, with 8 nucleotides matching TRBD1. The CDR3 loop is CASTQGAGDTQYF. Here the CDR3 DNA reads TGTGCCAGCACTCAGGGGGCTGGAGATACGCAGTATTTT.